Following are 22 T cell receptor beta chains from one sample sequenced in a study of T cell changes during pregnancy in multiple sclerosis (dated by TCRdb to 2018 to 2020). The library was built by means of the immunoSEQ multiplex PCR assay. Here the immuneACCESS table is served through TCRdb, limited to in-frame sequences with V and J called. Missing clones are a known gap in these copies; in checked studies unresolved V genes cover under half, and the rest lacks a known reason. The sample table shows 15,000 or so clones, and roughly 85% are seen once. About 19% of the sample comes from the top ten. The specimen comprised CD8+ T cells from peripheral blood mononuclear cells, sampled in the first trimester of pregnancy. The origin of the receptors is a female donor with multiple sclerosis, enrolled in a pregnancy study.

The rearrangement joins TRBV9 to TRBJ2-1; D uncertain. The CDR3 extends over 11 amino acids. V lost 3 bases and J 7 bases, leaving 5 bases between the germline ends. Per the germline V gene, CDR1 is SGDLS and CDR2 is YYNGEE. This chain's CDR3 is CASSGTNEQFF. The CDR3 DNA sequence: TGTGCCAGCAGCGGCACTAATGAGCAGTTCTTC. Variable domain in full (rest from reference TRBV9 and TRBJ2-1): DSGVTQTPKHLITATGQRVTLRCSPRSGDLSVYWYQQSLDQGLQFLIQYYNGEERAKGNILERFSAQQFPDLHSELNLSSLELGDSALYFCASSGTNEQFFGPGTRLTVL.

The chain is built from TRBV14 and TRBJ2-7, with D perhaps TRBD1 (6 bases). Germline CDR1 SGHDN, CDR2 FVKESK. This CDR3 has 15 residues. Trimming left V 4 bases short and J 1 base short, with 14 bases between. CDR3 protein: CASSPSGHFSYEQYF. The DNA of the CDR3 is TGTGCCAGCAGCCCCTCGGGACACTTTTCCTACGAGCAGTACTTC. The whole variable domain, filled in from reference TRBV14 and TRBJ2-7, reads EAGVTQFPSHSVIEKGQTVTLRCDPISGHDNLYWYRRVMGKEIKFLLHFVKESKQDESGMPNNRFLAERTGGTYSTLKVQPAELEDSGVYFCASSPSGHFSYEQYFGPGTRLTVT.

V is TRBV5-1 and J is TRBJ1-1, with D tentatively TRBD1 (5 bases). The V and J ends lost 4 bases and 3 bases respectively, with 13 bases between them. The CDR3 is 14 residues long. Germline-derived CDR1 and CDR2 are SGHRS and YFSETQ. The CDR3, as DNA: TGCGCCAGCAGCAACGGACATTTGCACACTGAAGCTTTCTTT. Residues: CASSNGHLHTEAFF.

V gene TRBV4-2 combines with J gene TRBJ1-5, with TRBD1 as a possible D gene (5 bases). The germline V gene encodes CDR1 LGHNA and CDR2 YNFKEQ. The CDR3 length is 15 residues. Between the trimmed V and J ends, which lost 3 bases and 7 bases, there was a span of 16 bases. CDR3 DNA: TGTGCCAGCAGCCAGTCGGCGCAGGGTACCCAGCCCCAGCATTTT. Encoded protein: CASSQSAQGTQPQHF.

This clone has just a few counts. This chain connects TRBV6-4 to TRBJ2-3; 9 bases agree with TRBD2. The CDR3 is 16 residues long. Germline values: CDR1 MRHNA, CDR2 SNTAGT. J lost 3 bases, V lost 0 bases, and 4 bases had no gene match. The CDR3 protein is CASSDSTSGGTDTQYF. Here the CDR3 DNA reads TGTGCCAGCAGTGACTCGACTAGCGGTGGAACAGATACGCAGTATTTT.

This chain joins TRBV6-1 and TRBJ1-5; 7 bases map to TRBD1. CDR3 length: 15 amino acids. The germline gives CDR1 MNHNS, CDR2 SASEGT. The V and J ends lost 6 bases and 0 bases, in that order; junction bases with no gene match: 5. The CDR3 DNA follows: TGTGCCAGCAGCTGGACAGGAGATAGCAATCAGCCCCAGCATTTT. As protein: CASSWTGDSNQPQHF.

The chain employs TRBV11-2 and TRBJ1-1; the D gene is possibly TRBD1 (6 bases). CDR1 SGHAT and CDR2 FQNNGV come from the germline V gene. The CDR3 runs 13 residues. V lost 1 base to trimming and J lost 7 bases, with 10 bases between them. CDR3 DNA sequence: TGTGCCAGCAGCTTAGGTACAGGGTATGAAGCTTTCTTT. It codes for CASSLGTGYEAFF. Full variable domain (missing parts from reference TRBV11-2 and TRBJ1-1): EAGVAQSPRYKIIEKRQSVAFWCNPISGHATLYWYQQILGQGPKLLIQFQNNGVVDDSQLPKDRFSAERLKGVDSTLKIQPAKLEDSAVYLCASSLGTGYEAFFGQGTRLTVV.

The chain carries TRBV18 and TRBJ1-1; tentatively, D is TRBD1 (5 bases). Germline V lookup: CDR1 KGHSH, CDR2 LQKENI. Between the trimmed V and J ends, which lost 2 bases and 0 bases, there was a span of 10 bases. The CDR3 has 15 amino acids. CDR3 bases: TGTGCCAGCTCACCAGGGGCTGCGATGAACACTGAAGCTTTCTTT. This encodes CASSPGAAMNTEAFF.

The chain carries TRBV13 and TRBJ2-7; D not certain. Trimming took off 3 bases at V and 6 bases at J, with 9 bases between the two ends. Germline CDR1 and CDR2: PRHDT and FYEKMQ (reference sequence). This CDR3 is built from 12 residues. CDR3 residues: CASSFTNSEQYF. The CDR3 nucleotides read TGTGCCAGCAGCTTCACCAACTCCGAGCAGTACTTC.

CDR3 amino acids: CASSLGSGMNTEAFF. DNA of the CDR3: TGTGCCAGCAGTTTAGGGTCCGGGATGAACACTGAAGCTTTCTTT. This chain uses TRBV6-5 with TRBJ1-1; D uncertain. Trimming removed 4 bases from V and 0 bases from J, with 12 bases in between. CDR3 length equals 15 residues. Germline CDR1 is MNHEY and CDR2 is SVGAGI.

The chain carries TRBV19 and TRBJ2-7, with a tentative D call TRBD2 (5 bases). V was clipped by 5 bases and J by 3 bases, with 8 bases between them. The CDR3 covers 12 residues. CDR1 is LNHDA and CDR2 is SQIVND in the germline V gene (reference sequence). The CDR3 DNA sequence: TGTGCCAGTAGTGGAGGCGGCTACGAGCAGTACTTC. Protein: CASSGGGYEQYF.

The chain links TRBV5-6 to TRBJ2-7, with 8 bases aligning to TRBD1. CDR3 size: 15 residues. In germline, CDR1 is SGHDT, CDR2 YYEEEE. The ends lost 3 bases at V and 3 bases at J; junction bases unmatched: 8. For the CDR3, the DNA is TGTGCCAGCAGCTCGGGACAGGTTATAATCTACGAGCAGTACTTC. Its protein is CASSSGQVIIYEQYF.

A few counts support this clone. The chain is built from TRBV7-9 and TRBJ2-1; 7 bases line up with TRBD2. CDR1 is SEHNR and CDR2 is FQNEAQ in the germline V gene (reference sequence). Trimming cost V 1 base and J 7 bases; bases outside gene matches: 7. The CDR3 runs 15 residues. CDR3 in amino acids: CASSLVAGVGNEQFF. The CDR3 DNA sequence: TGTGCCAGCAGCTTAGTTGCGGGAGTGGGAAATGAGCAGTTCTTC.

The V and J genes are TRBV7-9 and TRBJ2-7; possible D gene TRBD1, 6 bases. Deletions cut 5 bases from V and 2 bases from J, with 13 bases between. The CDR3 sequence is 14 residues long. Germline lookup yields CDR1 SEHNR and CDR2 FQNEAQ (reference sequence). CDR3 in amino acids: CASSLQGSPYEQYF. CDR3 nucleotide sequence: TGTGCCAGCAGCCTACAGGGTTCCCCCTACGAGCAGTACTTC.

This clone appeared once. V and J are TRBV5-1 and TRBJ2-7; 7 nucleotides line up with TRBD2. The CDR3 contains 15 residues. V shed 4 bases, J shed 3 bases, and the junction held 10 bases outside the gene matches. Germline V gives CDR1 SGHRS, CDR2 YFSETQ. The CDR3 reads CASSPASGLDYEQYF. CDR3 sequence (DNA): TGCGCCAGCAGCCCTGCTAGCGGATTAGACTACGAGCAGTACTTC. Variable domain in full (rest from reference TRBV5-1 and TRBJ2-7): KAGVTQTPRYLIKTRGQQVTLSCSPISGHRSVSWYQQTPGQGLQFLFEYFSETQRNKGNFPGRFSGRQFSNSRSEMNVSTLELGDSALYLCASSPASGLDYEQYFGPGTRLTVT.

The chain combines TRBV4-1 with TRBJ1-2, with 10 bases identical to TRBD1. V shed 2 bases, J shed 3 bases, and the junction held 6 bases outside the gene matches. From germline, CDR1 is MGHRA and CDR2 YSYEKL. The CDR3 loop spans 16 amino acids. CDR3 sequence reads: CASSQPRTGGHYGYTF. In DNA, the CDR3 is TGCGCCAGCAGCCAACCCAGGACAGGGGGACACTATGGCTACACCTTC.

The chain uses TRBV4-1 and TRBJ1-1; D gene ambiguous. Germline CDR1 MGHRA, CDR2 YSYEKL. This CDR3 region has 13 residues. V lost 4 bases and J 5 bases, leaving 11 bases between the germline ends. CDR3 amino acids: CASSPIGRTEAFF. In DNA form, the CDR3 reads TGCGCCAGCAGCCCGATCGGGAGGACTGAAGCTTTCTTT.

In this sample, this clone is medium-sized. The chain has TRBV28 and TRBJ1-4; D perhaps matches TRBD1 (5 bases). From germline, CDR1 is MDHEN and CDR2 SYDVKM. The ends were cut back, 4 bases at V and 10 bases at J, with 22 bases in the middle. The CDR3 is made up of 16 amino acids. The chain's CDR3 is CASSSDLAGTWGKLFF. CDR3 DNA: TGTGCCAGCAGTTCCGACCTCGCGGGGACTTGGGGAAAACTGTTTTTT.

The count of this clone is one. The rearrangement uses TRBV13 and TRBJ2-1; D is uncertain. The CDR3 is 13 residues long. Germline CDR1 is PRHDT and CDR2 is FYEKMQ (reference sequence). Trimming shortened V by 3 bases and J by 5 bases, and 8 bases separated the two germline ends. The CDR3 DNA reads TGTGCCAGCAGCTTTACAGAGAACAATGAGCAGTTCTTC. Its translation: CASSFTENNEQFF.

The chain recombines TRBV19 with TRBJ1-4; the D gene is possibly TRBD1 (6 bases). The CDR3 covers 19 residues. The V end was cut by 5 bases, the J end by 3 bases, with 25 bases between. CDR1 is LNHDA and CDR2 is SQIVND in the germline V gene (reference sequence). The CDR3 spells CASSYPDGNRAEANEKLFF. The CDR3 DNA reads as TGTGCCAGTAGTTATCCGGACGGTAACAGGGCGGAAGCTAATGAAAAACTGTTTTTT.

The chain recombines TRBV9 with TRBJ1-2, with unresolved D. Looked up from germline, CDR1 is SGDLS and CDR2 is YYNGEE. This CDR3 spans 16 amino acids. V lost 0 bases, J lost 4 bases, and 16 bases lay in between. The CDR3 region has the DNA TGTGCCAGCAGCGTAGGTATATTGGGCGAGTTCTATGGCTACACCTTC. Protein: CASSVGILGEFYGYTF.

By proportion, this clone is large. V usage is TRBV27 and J usage is TRBJ2-7; possibly TRBD2 for D (6 bases). In germline, CDR1 is MNHEY, CDR2 SMNVEV (reference sequence). Trimming removed 0 bases from V and 5 bases from J, with 11 bases in between. This CDR3 comprises 14 residues. The CDR3 loop is CASSLSGRPNEQYF. As DNA, the CDR3 is TGTGCCAGCAGTTTATCCGGGAGACCCAACGAGCAGTACTTC.